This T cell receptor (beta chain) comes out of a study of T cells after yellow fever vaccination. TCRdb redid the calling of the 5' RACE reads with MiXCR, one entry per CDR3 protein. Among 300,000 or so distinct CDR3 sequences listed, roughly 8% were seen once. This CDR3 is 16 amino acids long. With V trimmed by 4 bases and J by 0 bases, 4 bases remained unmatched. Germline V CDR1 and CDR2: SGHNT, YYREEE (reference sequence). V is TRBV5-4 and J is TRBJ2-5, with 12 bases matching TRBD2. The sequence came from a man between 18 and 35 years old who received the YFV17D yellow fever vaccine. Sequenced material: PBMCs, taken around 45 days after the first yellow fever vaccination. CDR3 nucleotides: TGTGCCAGCAGCCAGAGGACTAGCGGGGACCAAGAGACCCAGTACTTC. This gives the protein CASSQRTSGDQETQYF.